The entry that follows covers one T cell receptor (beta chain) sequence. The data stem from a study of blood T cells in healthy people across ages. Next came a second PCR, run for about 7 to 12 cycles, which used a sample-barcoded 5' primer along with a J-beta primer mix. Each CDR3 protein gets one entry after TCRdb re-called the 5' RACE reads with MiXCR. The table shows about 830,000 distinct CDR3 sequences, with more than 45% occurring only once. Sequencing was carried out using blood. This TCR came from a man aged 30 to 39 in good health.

CDR3 protein: CASSLVSDLYGYTF. The CDR3 nucleotides are TGCGCCAGCAGCTTGGTTTCGGATCTCTATGGCTACACCTTC. The chain joins TRBV5-1 to TRBJ1-2, with no clear D. V lost 0 bases to trimming and J lost 4 bases, with 10 bases between them. Germline CDR1 is SGHRS and CDR2 is YFSETQ. The CDR3 consists of 14 residues.